The clone carrying this TCR beta chain was recorded at least ten times. This sample stems from a study of human T cells and chemical hapten exposure. The wider study: Weekly diphenylcyclopropenone doses were given to patients' scalps across the roughly 22-week study.

Time point noted: patch test 1, 2 weeks after DPC sensitization. The treatment is: therapeutic diphenylcyclopropenone sensitization with weekly scalp DPC. Germline CDR1 is SEHNR and CDR2 is FQNEAQ (reference sequence). V gave up 5 bases and J gave up 4 bases, with 10 bases separating them. This CDR3 is 13 amino acids long. TCRdb reprocessed the RACE reads with MiXCR, giving one entry per CDR3 protein. The sample records 150,000 to 200,000 distinct CDR3 sequences, approximately 14% being singletons. V usage is TRBV7-9 and J usage is TRBJ2-3, with D maybe TRBD1 (6 bases). The sample was whole blood, taken in connection with sensitization to the hapten diphenylcyclopropenone (DPC). The TCR sequence derives from a woman aged 25 to 39 with alopecia areata. Some clones in this sample may be carry-over from other donors' samples. The CDR3 here is CASSTGQPDTQYF. The CDR3 DNA reads as TGTGCCAGCAGCACAGGACAGCCAGATACGCAGTATTTT.